The 8 T cell receptor beta chains in this list originate from one sample, sequenced in a study of blood T cell repertoires in COVID-19. Sequenced by immunoSEQ multiplex PCR; TCRdb stores in-frame clones only, minus some. The data contain some 350,000 clones, around 83% of them singletons. Sequenced material: peripheral blood. The receptors were sampled from a man younger than 40 with active or convalescent COVID-19.

V usage is TRBV3-1 (or the pseudogene TRBV3-2) and J usage is TRBJ2-5; 7 nucleotides agree with TRBD2. The CDR3 consists of 17 residues. J gave up 5 bases and V 0 bases, and 12 bases lay outside the gene matches. Germline CDR1 and CDR2: LGHDT and YNNKEL (reference sequence). CDR3: CASSQDVVGAGKETQYF. The DNA for the CDR3 is TGTGCCAGCAGCCAAGATGTCGTAGGAGCGGGGAAGGAGACCCAGTACTTC.

CDR3 sequence (DNA): TGTGCCAGCAGCTTAGGGCCGGCGGTGGCCGGGACAGGGCCGTTCTTC. This translates into CASSLGPAVAGTGPFF. The rearrangement joins TRBV11-2 to TRBJ2-1; 9 bases align to TRBD1. Per the germline V gene, CDR1 is SGHAT and CDR2 is FQNNGV. With 1 base clipped from V and 15 bases from J, the junction kept 16 bases outside the gene matches. The CDR3 spans 16 residues.

This chain joins TRBV3-1 (or the pseudogene TRBV3-2) and TRBJ1-5, with D maybe TRBD1 (5 bases). Per germline, CDR1 LGHDT and CDR2 YNNKEL (reference sequence). The CDR3 runs 13 residues. Trimming removed 2 bases from V and 8 bases from J, with 10 bases in between. In nucleotides, the CDR3 is TGTGCCAGCAGCCAATCAACAGGAGAGCCCCAGCATTTT. Its translation is CASSQSTGEPQHF.

The chain recombines TRBV5-1 with TRBJ1-2; 9 bases fit TRBD1. V lost 5 bases and J lost 4; bases outside the gene matches: 12. The CDR3 is 16 residues long. Germline CDR1 reads SGHRS; CDR2 reads YFSETQ. The CDR3 DNA reads as TGCGCCAGCAGGCCTATTAGCCGGGACAGGGCCTATGGCTACACCTTC. This codes for CASRPISRDRAYGYTF.

J is TRBJ2-7 and V is TRBV7-2, with 9 bases identical to TRBD1. The CDR3 length is 13 residues. Looked up from germline, CDR1 is SGHTA and CDR2 is FQGNSA. Trimming removed 5 bases from V and 3 bases from J; junction bases left unmatched: 2. CDR3 amino acids: CASSRDRVYEQYF. The CDR3, as DNA: TGTGCCAGCAGCCGGGACAGGGTCTACGAGCAGTACTTC.

This chain links TRBV19 with TRBJ2-7; 7 bases map to TRBD2. V shed 3 bases, J shed 2 bases, and the junction held 7 bases outside the gene matches. Per germline, CDR1 LNHDA and CDR2 SQIVND (reference sequence). This CDR3 spans 15 amino acids. This CDR3 reads CASSITASGTYEQYF. CDR3 sequence (DNA): TGTGCCAGTAGTATTACGGCTAGCGGAACCTACGAGCAGTACTTC.

The CDR3 nucleotides read TGCGCCAGCAGCCCAAGACCCGGGACTAGCGGGGGGTCAACCTACAATGAGCAGTTCTTC. Translated, it gives CASSPRPGTSGGSTYNEQFF. V is TRBV5-1 and J is TRBJ2-1; 15 bases are a match to TRBD2. This CDR3 spans 20 amino acids. Germline CDR1 and CDR2: SGHRS and YFSETQ. Germline trimming cut 4 bases from V and 2 bases from J; bases unmatched to any gene: 13.

The chain employs TRBV5-1 and TRBJ1-2; 8 bases are a match to TRBD1. The V gene's germline CDR1 is SGHRS and CDR2 YFSETQ. The CDR3 spans 11 residues. V lost 8 bases and J lost 6; bases outside the gene matches: 3. CDR3 nucleotide sequence: TGCGCCAGAGGACAGGGTGATGGCTACACCTTC. Its translation: CARGQGDGYTF.